This T cell receptor beta chain originates from a study of T-cell memory formation after mild COVID-19. This CDR3 is built from 13 residues. V lost 1 base, J lost 8 bases, and 11 bases lay in between. CDR1 is MGHRA, CDR2 YSYEKL, per germline. Study-wide results and limits: Mainly in CM and EM were contracting CD4+ clones; CD8+ were in EMRA.

One entry per CDR3 protein, called by TCRdb with MiXCR from the 5' RACE reads. The repertoire includes around 200,000 distinct CDR3 sequences, about 18% of them detected once, and 3% to 4.5% sits in the top ten. This clonotype was seen only a few times. The antigen remains undetermined. The sequenced sample consisted of PBMCs or a T cell subset sorted from them (not recorded which). This receptor was taken from a young man who had mild COVID-19 (a few samples of this study predate the infection). Cell type and time point are not known. This chain links TRBV4-1 with TRBJ1-2, with D possibly TRBD1 on 5 matching bases. The CDR3 loop reads CASSQATVGGYTF. In DNA, the CDR3 is TGCGCCAGCAGCCAAGCGACAGTCGGGGGCTACACCTTC.